Reported below is one T cell receptor (beta chain). The authors ran the immunoSEQ assay, v3.0, at survey level. TCRdb keeps only in-frame clones here, not all; method: immunoSEQ multiplex PCR. The repertoire holds approximately 24,000 clones, with approximately 80% as singletons. The data were taken from a study of long-term antiretroviral therapy in people with HIV. V lost 4 bases to trimming and J lost 2 bases, with 15 bases between them. CDR3 size: 15 residues. CDR1 and CDR2 (germline): SGDLS, YYNGEE. The source was unsorted PBMCs, collected 4.4 years after starting antiretroviral therapy. The clonotype originates from a man under 40 with HIV. The gene calls are TRBV9 and TRBJ2-5; tentatively, D is TRBD1 (6 bases). For the CDR3, the DNA is TGTGCCAGCAGCCTAGGGGGTCCGTCACAAGAGACCCAGTACTTC. Translated, it gives CASSLGGPSQETQYF.